This record covers a single T cell receptor beta chain. Its antigen is unidentified. Time point described: newly diagnosed GD, antithyroid drugs for less than 3 months. RNA extracted from PBMCs served as the sequencing template. Germline V gives CDR1 SGDLS, CDR2 YYNGEE. The CDR3 is 15 residues long. The ends lost 3 bases at V and 4 bases at J; junction bases unmatched: 7. This specimen comes from a study of regulatory T cells in long-lasting Graves disease. Study-wide background: Prior antithyroid drug treatment in newly diagnosed Graves' patients lasted under 3 months. Points from the study as a whole: Persistent Graves' cases showed lower TCR diversity than newly diagnosed cases.

iRepertoire HTBI primers and Arm-PCR of CDR3 regions built TCR beta libraries. TCRdb reprocessed the multiplex PCR reads with MiXCR, giving one entry per CDR3 protein. In the table there are 530,000 or so distinct CDR3 sequences, roughly 14% of which are singletons. This same sample was also part of a study on T cells in Graves' hyperthyroidism and ophthalmopathy. That publication notes: With a duration under 2 months, the hyperthyroidism was newly diagnosed in patients aged 18 to 65. Using the HTBI primer set, a first-round RT-PCR was run on the TCR CDR3.

This sample comprised peripheral blood mononuclear cells (PBMCs), obtained at new diagnosis, from a patient treated with antithyroid drugs. V gene TRBV9 combines with J gene TRBJ2-1; 7 positions agree with TRBD2. The source of this sequence is a young man with Graves disease. In DNA, the CDR3 is TGTGCCAGCAGCGGGAAGCGGGGCTATTACAATGAGCAGTTCTTC. This translates into CASSGKRGYYNEQFF.